This T cell receptor beta chain derives from a study of OX40 agonist ivuxolimab in advanced cancers. Some clones are missing from TCRdb's copy, which holds only in-frame ones; the method was immunoSEQ multiplex PCR. This table holds about 48,000 clones, 79% found once. CDR3 size: 18 residues. Unmatched junction bases numbered 17, after V lost 6 bases and J lost 3 bases. Germline loops: CDR1 MNHEY, CDR2 SMNVEV (reference sequence). This rearrangement joins TRBV27 to TRBJ1-2; 9 nucleotides line up with TRBD1. The sequence was obtained from an adult with an advanced solid tumor such as melanoma, head and neck, liver or kidney cancer. The material sequenced was CD4+ or CD8+ T cells sorted from blood, taken in a trial of the OX40 agonist ivuxolimab. CDR3 nucleotides: TGTGCCAGCAGGACGACACTCCCCCCTACAGGGGGCCACTATGGCTACACCTTC. Its translation: CASRTTLPPTGGHYGYTF.